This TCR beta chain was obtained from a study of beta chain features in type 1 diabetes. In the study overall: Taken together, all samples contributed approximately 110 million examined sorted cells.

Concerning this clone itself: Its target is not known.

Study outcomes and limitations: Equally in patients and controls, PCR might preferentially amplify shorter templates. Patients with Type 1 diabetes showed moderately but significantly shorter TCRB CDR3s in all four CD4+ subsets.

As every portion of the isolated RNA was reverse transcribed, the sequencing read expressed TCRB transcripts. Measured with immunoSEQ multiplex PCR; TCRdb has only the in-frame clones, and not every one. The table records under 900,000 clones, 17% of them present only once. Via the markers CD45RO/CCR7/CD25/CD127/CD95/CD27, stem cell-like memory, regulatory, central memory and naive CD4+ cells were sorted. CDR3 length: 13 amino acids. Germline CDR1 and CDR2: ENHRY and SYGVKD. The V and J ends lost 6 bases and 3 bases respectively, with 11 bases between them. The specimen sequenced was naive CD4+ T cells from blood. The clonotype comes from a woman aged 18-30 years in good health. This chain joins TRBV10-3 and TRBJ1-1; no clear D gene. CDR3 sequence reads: CAIRTTSDTEAFF. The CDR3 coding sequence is TGTGCCATCAGGACGACTAGCGACACTGAAGCTTTCTTT.